The 27 T cell receptor beta chains presented below share a single source sample, sequenced in a study of blood T cell repertoires in COVID-19. Sequencing used immunoSEQ multiplex PCR; TCRdb keeps in-frame clones, though not all of them. The sample lists 270,000 or so clones; approximately 88% were seen once. The sample consisted of peripheral blood. Receptors were obtained from a human donor with COVID-19, enrolled during active disease. The donor label of this sample is uncertain.

The chain couples TRBV6-2 or TRBV6-3 to TRBJ2-7; D remains ambiguous. Trimming removed 2 bases from V and 2 bases from J, with 7 bases in between. This CDR3 is built from 13 residues. The germline V gene encodes CDR1 MNHEY and CDR2 SVGEGT. The CDR3: CASSYEVAYEQYF. The CDR3 DNA reads TGTGCCAGCAGTTACGAGGTTGCCTACGAGCAGTACTTC.

The genes are TRBV5-5 and TRBJ2-7; 8 bases fit TRBD1. V lost 0 bases, J lost 2 bases, and 4 bases stayed unmatched. The CDR3 totals 15 residues. CDR1 is SGHKS, CDR2 YYEKEE, per germline (reference sequence). The CDR3 spells CASSLGGTGTYEQYF. The CDR3 DNA follows: TGTGCCAGCAGCTTGGGGGGGACAGGTACCTACGAGCAGTACTTC.

The J gene is TRBJ1-1, the V gene TRBV3-1 (or the pseudogene TRBV3-2), with a tentative D call TRBD1 (6 bases). Germline CDR1 reads LGHDT; CDR2 reads YNNKEL (reference sequence). CDR3 length equals 15 residues. V was trimmed by 4 bases and J by 4 bases, leaving 16 bases between them. CDR3 in DNA: TGTGCCAGCAGCCCAAGAACAGGGTTCGGCACTGAAGCTTTCTTT. Protein sequence: CASSPRTGFGTEAFF.

The rearrangement links TRBV3-1 (or the pseudogene TRBV3-2) to TRBJ2-2; 16 bases agree with TRBD2. Germline V gene lookup returns CDR1 LGHDT and CDR2 YNNKEL (reference sequence). The V segment lost 5 bases and the J segment 7 bases; nucleotides outside the gene matches: 10. This CDR3 contains 18 residues. The chain's CDR3 is CASSDLGLAGGPGGELFF. For the CDR3, the DNA is TGTGCCAGCAGCGATTTGGGACTAGCGGGAGGGCCCGGCGGGGAGCTGTTTTTT.

V gene TRBV7-8 combines with J gene TRBJ2-1; 15 bases line up with TRBD2. With 6 bases clipped from V and 10 bases from J, the junction kept 10 bases outside the gene matches. The CDR3 spans 16 residues. Germline CDR1 and CDR2: SGHVS and FQNEAQ. In DNA, the CDR3 is TGTGCCAGCAGTTTCTTCGGACTAGCGGGAGGGGGCGAGCAGTTCTTC. This codes for CASSFFGLAGGGEQFF. The full variable domain, rest sourced from reference TRBV7-8 and TRBJ2-1, is GAGVSQSPRYKVAKRGQDVALRCDPISGHVSLFWYQQALGQGPEFLTYFQNEAQLDKSGLPSDRFFAERPEGSVSTLKIQRTQQEDSAVYLCASSFFGLAGGGEQFFGPGTRLTVL.

This sequence joins TRBV18 and TRBJ2-2; TRBD2 matches at 12 bases. Per the germline V gene, CDR1 is KGHSH and CDR2 is LQKENI. This CDR3 has 15 amino acids. J gave up 3 bases and V 4 bases, and 0 bases lay outside the gene matches. CDR3 nucleotides: TGTGCCAGCTCACGACTAGCGGGAGACACCGGGGAGCTGTTTTTT. This gives the protein CASSRLAGDTGELFF.

This clone was observed a few times. The chain has TRBV18 and TRBJ2-2; D unresolved. The CDR3 is made up of 17 amino acids. Germline lookup yields CDR1 KGHSH and CDR2 LQKENI. V lost 2 bases to trimming and J lost 0 bases, with 13 bases between them. CDR3 residues: CASSPGSPQANTGELFF. The CDR3 nucleotides read TGTGCCAGCTCACCAGGCTCCCCCCAAGCGAACACCGGGGAGCTGTTTTTT. Supplemented by reference TRBV18 and TRBJ2-2, the full variable domain reads NAGVMQNPRHLVRRRGQEARLRCSPMKGHSHVYWYRQLPEEGLKFMVYLQKENIIDESGMPKERFSAEFPKEGPSILRIQQVVRGDSAAYFCASSPGSPQANTGELFFGEGSRLTVL.

This chain joins TRBV5-4 and TRBJ1-2; D remains unclear. V lost 0 bases and J lost 3, with 9 bases in between. Germline loops: CDR1 SGHNT, CDR2 YYREEE (reference sequence). The CDR3 covers 14 residues. The CDR3 coding sequence is TGTGCCAGCAGCTTGGATGCGCCCTACTATGGCTACACCTTC. Translated: CASSLDAPYYGYTF.

The chain couples TRBV5-5 to TRBJ2-2; 8 bases agree with TRBD1. CDR1 is SGHKS and CDR2 is YYEKEE in the germline V gene (reference sequence). V shed 5 bases and J 4 bases; nucleotides not matched to a gene: 7. This CDR3 is 15 amino acids long. CDR3 nucleotides: TGTGCCAGCAGTACTGACAGGGGATCCACCGGGGAGCTGTTTTTT. This gives the protein CASSTDRGSTGELFF. The whole variable domain, remainder taken from reference TRBV5-5 and TRBJ2-2, is DAGVTQSPTHLIKTRGQQVTLRCSPISGHKSVSWYQQVLGQGPQFIFQYYEKEERGRGNFPDRFSARQFPNYSSELNVNALLLGDSALYLCASSTDRGSTGELFFGEGSRLTVL.

V usage is TRBV7-2 and J usage is TRBJ1-5; D ambiguous. Germline CDR1 reads SGHTA; CDR2 reads FQGNSA. V was pared by 3 bases and J by 4 bases, with 16 bases between. The CDR3 is 16 residues long. The CDR3 loop is CASSFGRTRVNQPQHF. The CDR3 region has the DNA TGTGCCAGCAGCTTCGGGAGGACCCGGGTAAATCAGCCCCAGCATTTT. Supplemented by reference TRBV7-2 and TRBJ1-5, the full variable domain reads GAGVSQSPSNKVTEKGKDVELRCDPISGHTALYWYRQSLGQGLEFLIYFQGNSAPDKSGLPSDRFSAERTGGSVSTLTIQRTQQEDSAVYLCASSFGRTRVNQPQHFGDGTRLSIL.

V gene TRBV7-3 combines with J gene TRBJ2-7, with TRBD1 as a possible D gene (6 bases). The CDR3 has 12 amino acids. Germline assignment: CDR1 SGHTA and CDR2 FQGTGA. V lost 0 bases and J 8 bases, leaving 8 bases between the germline ends. The CDR3 sequence: CASSLTRDKQYF. The CDR3 DNA reads TGTGCCAGCAGCTTAACCAGGGACAAGCAGTACTTC.

This sequence joins TRBV30 and TRBJ1-3, with TRBD1 matching 12 bases. The CDR3 runs to 19 residues. The V gene's germline CDR1 is GTSNPN and CDR2 SVGIG (reference sequence). V lost 3 bases and J lost 4; bases outside the gene matches: 16. CDR3 coding DNA: TGTGCCTGGAGCGACCTTTTTCCCGGGACAGGGGGCAAGGGAAACACCATATATTTT. It encodes CAWSDLFPGTGGKGNTIYF.

This rearrangement joins TRBV2 to TRBJ2-7; D call uncertain. The V gene lost 1 base and the J gene lost 2 bases, with 12 bases spanning the gap. CDR3 length equals 15 residues. Germline CDR1 reads SNHLY; CDR2 reads FYNNEI. CDR3 sequence: CASSEESGWPYEQYF. The CDR3 DNA reads TGTGCCAGCAGTGAAGAGTCAGGATGGCCCTACGAGCAGTACTTC.

This chain joins TRBV4-3 and TRBJ2-1; 8 positions match TRBD2. Trimming cost V 1 base and J 4 bases; bases outside gene matches: 3. Per the germline V gene, CDR1 is LGHNA and CDR2 is YSLEER. This CDR3 spans 15 amino acids. The CDR3: CASSQGVAGYNEQFF. The CDR3 nucleotides are TGCGCCAGCAGCCAAGGAGTAGCGGGGTACAATGAGCAGTTCTTC.

V is TRBV20-1 and J is TRBJ2-7, with 9 bases fitting TRBD2. V lost 3 bases to trimming and J lost 3 bases; unmatched junction nucleotides: 9. This CDR3 comprises 15 residues. Germline values: CDR1 DFQATT, CDR2 SNEGSKA (reference sequence). DNA of the CDR3: TGCAGTGCTAGTTCATATCTAGCGGGGTACTACGAGCAGTACTTC. Translation gives CSASSYLAGYYEQYF.

This clone showed up just once. V and J are TRBV5-1 and TRBJ1-2, with a tentative D call TRBD1 (6 bases). The CDR3 is 18 amino acids. CDR1 and CDR2 from the germline V gene are SGHRS and YFSETQ. V was shortened by 3 bases and J by 1 base, with 22 bases between the two germline ends. The CDR3 sequence: CASSSSINRVPINYGYTF. CDR3 coding DNA: TGCGCCAGCAGCTCGTCTATTAACAGGGTCCCCATTAACTATGGCTACACCTTC.

This sequence joins TRBV9 and TRBJ1-3; TRBD1 is a possible D gene (6 bases). CDR1 SGDLS and CDR2 YYNGEE come from the germline V gene. V lost 2 bases, J lost 4 bases, and 10 bases lay in between. The CDR3 is 14 residues long. The CDR3 protein is CASSVAGEGNTIYF. Written as DNA, the CDR3 is TGTGCCAGCAGCGTGGCAGGGGAGGGAAACACCATATATTTT.

The V call is TRBV28, the J call TRBJ1-2, with a tentative D call TRBD1 (5 bases). Germline V gene sequence: CDR1 MDHEN, CDR2 SYDVKM. The CDR3 has 12 residues. Deletions cut 6 bases from V and 3 bases from J, with 8 bases between. The CDR3 protein is CASRGRDYGYTF. CDR3 DNA sequence: TGTGCCAGCAGGGGCAGGGACTATGGCTACACCTTC.

This chain uses TRBV6-5 with TRBJ1-2; 7 nucleotides align to TRBD1. There are 13 residues in the CDR3. After removal of 6 bases from V and 8 bases from J, the junction contained 9 bases not matched to a gene. Germline CDR1 is MNHEY and CDR2 is SVGAGI. The CDR3 sequence is CASSQTGLDGYTF. The CDR3, as DNA: TGTGCCAGCAGCCAGACAGGGTTAGACGGCTACACCTTC.

The chain couples TRBV11-2 to TRBJ2-3; 9 bases match TRBD2. CDR3 length: 16 residues. Germline V lookup: CDR1 SGHAT, CDR2 FQNNGV. V lost 3 bases, J lost 2 bases, and 6 bases stayed unmatched. CDR3 nucleotide sequence: TGTGCCAGCAGCTTTCGGGCGGGAGGGTTCACAGATACGCAGTATTTT. It is translated as CASSFRAGGFTDTQYF.

As DNA, the CDR3 is TGTGCCAGCAGCTTTTCGCGGGGAGGGGCAGATACGCAGTATTTT. It encodes CASSFSRGGADTQYF. The genes are TRBV7-3 and TRBJ2-3; 7 bases map to TRBD2. Unmatched junction bases numbered 7, after V lost 3 bases and J lost 4 bases. From germline, CDR1 is SGHTA and CDR2 FQGTGA. This CDR3 contains 15 residues.

The genes are TRBV10-3 and TRBJ2-1; 8 nucleotides align to TRBD2. This CDR3 comprises 15 residues. Unmatched junction bases numbered 1, after V lost 3 bases and J lost 0 bases. Germline lookup yields CDR1 ENHRY and CDR2 SYGVKD. In DNA form, the CDR3 reads TGTGCCATCAGTGAAGGGACTAGCTCCTACAATGAGCAGTTCTTC. This codes for CAISEGTSSYNEQFF.

The V gene is TRBV19, the J gene TRBJ2-1; 11 bases are a match to TRBD2. CDR3 size: 16 residues. The germline CDR1 and CDR2 sequences are LNHDA and SQIVND (reference sequence). V was pared by 3 bases and J by 0 bases, with 1 base of the junction left unmatched. CDR3 residues: CASSMTSGVSYNEQFF. CDR3 nucleotide sequence: TGTGCCAGTAGTATGACTAGCGGGGTCTCCTACAATGAGCAGTTCTTC. The complete variable domain, with remaining parts taken from reference TRBV19 and TRBJ2-1, reads DGGITQSPKYLFRKEGQNVTLSCEQNLNHDAMYWYRQDPGQGLRLIYYSQIVNDFQKGDIAEGYSVSREKKESFPLTVTSAQKNPTAFYLCASSMTSGVSYNEQFFGPGTRLTVL.

This chain uses TRBV2 with TRBJ2-1; tentative D call: TRBD2 (5 bases). V lost 5 bases, J lost 4 bases, and 12 bases lay in between. The V gene's germline CDR1 is SNHLY and CDR2 FYNNEI. CDR3 length equals 14 residues. CDR3 bases: TGTGCCAGCAGTATACTAGTATTGTACAATGAGCAGTTCTTC. It specifies CASSILVLYNEQFF.

The gene calls are TRBV6-5 and TRBJ1-6, with a possible D match to TRBD1 (5 bases). V lost 7 bases and J 12 bases, leaving 16 bases between the germline ends. The CDR3 totals 13 residues. Per germline, CDR1 MNHEY and CDR2 SVGAGI. As DNA, the CDR3 is TGTGCCAGCAAAGGGGTCAATGATGTACCCCTCCACTTT. This codes for CASKGVNDVPLHF.

The chain has TRBV18 and TRBJ2-7; TRBD1 matches at 8 bases. Germline values: CDR1 KGHSH, CDR2 LQKENI. J gave up 4 bases and V 2 bases, and 10 bases lay outside the gene matches. The CDR3 is 16 amino acids. The CDR3 protein is CASSPTTGTGNYEQYF. CDR3 bases: TGTGCCAGCTCACCAACGACCGGGACAGGCAATTACGAGCAGTACTTC.

The CDR3 DNA reads TGCAGTGCTAGTACGGACATAGCCCTAATTAACTATGGCTACACCTTC. This translates into CSASTDIALINYGYTF. V usage is TRBV20-1 and J usage is TRBJ1-2, with D perhaps TRBD1 (5 bases). Germline loops: CDR1 DFQATT, CDR2 SNEGSKA (reference sequence). The CDR3 totals 16 residues. Trimming removed 3 bases at V and 1 base at J, with 18 bases between.